The 13 T cell receptor beta chains reported below all come from one sample, sequenced in a study of blood T cell repertoires in COVID-19. TCRdb keeps only in-frame clones here, not all; method: immunoSEQ multiplex PCR. The sample consists of under 250,000 clones, around 90% of them appearing once. The sample comprised peripheral blood. These receptors were taken from a man younger than 40 with acute or convalescent COVID-19.

The chain couples TRBV5-1 to TRBJ1-1; D is perhaps TRBD1 (6 bases). V was pared by 0 bases and J by 3 bases, with 18 bases between. From germline, CDR1 is SGHRS and CDR2 YFSETQ. CDR3 size: 17 residues. Here the CDR3 DNA reads TGCGCCAGCAGCTTGGCCTACAGGGCATCCAAGGACACTGAAGCTTTCTTT. Amino acid sequence: CASSLAYRASKDTEAFF.

This clone was seen a few times. The V gene is TRBV27, the J gene TRBJ2-2; 10 nucleotides agree with TRBD2. V trimming: 4 bases; J trimming: 7 bases; junction bases outside the gene matches: 12. The CDR3 totals 17 residues. Germline values: CDR1 MNHEY, CDR2 SMNVEV (reference sequence). CDR3 bases: TGTGCCAGCAGTTCTGGACAACTAGCGGGATCCGTCGGGGAGCTGTTTTTT. This sequence encodes CASSSGQLAGSVGELFF.

The chain carries TRBV7-9 and TRBJ2-3; 10 bases map to TRBD2. CDR1 and CDR2 (germline): SEHNR, FQNEAQ (reference sequence). The CDR3 spans 16 residues. V was pared by 5 bases and J by 6 bases, with 11 bases of the junction left unmatched. This CDR3 reads CASSKGLAAESDTQYF. DNA for the CDR3: TGTGCCAGCAGCAAAGGACTAGCGGCAGAGAGCGATACGCAGTATTTT.

This chain links TRBV2 with TRBJ2-7, with TRBD2 identical over 9 bases. Germline trimming cut 6 bases from V and 10 bases from J; bases unmatched to any gene: 7. The CDR3 is 12 residues long. The V gene's germline CDR1 is SNHLY and CDR2 FYNNEI. CDR3 nucleotide sequence: TGTGCCAGCAGCGGGACTAGCCAATATCAGTACTTC. Protein product: CASSGTSQYQYF. Based on the CDR3 plus reference TRBV2 and TRBJ2-7, the full variable domain is EPEVTQTPSHQVTQMGQEVILRCVPISNHLYFYWYRQILGQKVEFLVSFYNNEISEKSEIFDDQFSVERPDGSNFTLKIRSTKLEDSAMYFCASSGTSQYQYFGPGTRLTVT.

This chain connects TRBV24-1 to TRBJ2-2; TRBD2 matches at 8 bases. With V trimmed by 0 bases and J by 4 bases, 6 bases remained unmatched. This CDR3 is built from 17 residues. Germline values: CDR1 KGHDR, CDR2 SFDVKD. CDR3 in DNA: TGTGCCACCAGTGATTTGTCGGGAGGGCCCGGCACCGGGGAGCTGTTTTTT. It specifies CATSDLSGGPGTGELFF.

This sequence joins TRBV30 and TRBJ1-2, with D possibly being TRBD1 (5 bases). Germline V gene lookup returns CDR1 GTSNPN and CDR2 SVGIG (reference sequence). Between the trimmed V and J ends, which lost 4 bases and 6 bases, there was a span of 12 bases. The CDR3 has 12 residues. CDR3 sequence: CAWTQGKDGYTF. Written as DNA, the CDR3 is TGTGCCTGGACGCAGGGAAAGGATGGCTACACCTTC.

CDR3 DNA: TGTGCCAGCATGAGCCCCCGCTCTGGGGCCAACGTCCTGACTTTC. It specifies CASMSPRSGANVLTF. The chain uses TRBV11-2 and TRBJ2-6; no reliable D call. Looked up from germline, CDR1 is SGHAT and CDR2 is FQNNGV. Trimming shortened V by 7 bases and J by 0 bases, and 10 bases separated the two germline ends. This CDR3 has 15 residues.

The chain employs TRBV4-1 and TRBJ2-1, with 8 bases lining up with TRBD2. This CDR3 contains 18 residues. Germline V gene data show CDR1 as MGHRA and CDR2 as YSYEKL. Trimming removed 1 base from V and 0 bases from J; junction bases left unmatched: 8. In DNA, the CDR3 is TGCGCCAGCAGCCAAGGGGTCGCGGGGGGCCCCTCCTACAATGAGCAGTTCTTC. Protein product: CASSQGVAGGPSYNEQFF.

This clone was recorded only once. The genes are TRBV25-1 and TRBJ2-1; TRBD2 matches 7 bases. Trimming took 6 bases from V and 2 from J; bases not matched to a gene: 4. The CDR3 covers 14 residues. Germline V gives CDR1 MGHDK, CDR2 SYGVNS. This chain's CDR3 is CASSTSETYNEQFF. CDR3 sequence (DNA): TGTGCCAGCAGCACTAGCGAAACCTACAATGAGCAGTTCTTC.

The chain uses TRBV6-5 and TRBJ1-5; D is unresolved. Germline-derived CDR1 and CDR2 are MNHEY and SVGAGI. Trimming shortened V by 9 bases and J by 0 bases, and 9 bases separated the two germline ends. The CDR3 totals 13 residues. CDR3 bases: TGTGCCAGTGGGCTATATAGCAATCAGCCCCAGCATTTT. It codes for CASGLYSNQPQHF.

The rearrangement joins TRBV5-1 to TRBJ2-2; the D is unclear. The germline CDR1 and CDR2 sequences are SGHRS and YFSETQ. V dropped 4 bases and J dropped 0 bases, with 7 bases sitting between them. This CDR3 is built from 14 residues. CDR3 in amino acids: CASSPYSNTGELFF. DNA of the CDR3: TGCGCCAGCAGCCCATACTCGAACACCGGGGAGCTGTTTTTT.

The CDR3 coding sequence is TGTGCCAGCAGTCCTATGCCGGCGGACACCGGGGAGCTGTTTTTT. It specifies CASSPMPADTGELFF. This sequence joins TRBV3-1 (or the pseudogene TRBV3-2) and TRBJ2-2; D gene uncertain. This CDR3 has 15 residues. V lost 6 bases to trimming and J lost 3 bases, with 14 bases between them. Germline CDR1 LGHDT, CDR2 YNNKEL (reference sequence).

The chain links TRBV9 to TRBJ1-3; no firm D call. The CDR3 consists of 15 residues. Looked up from germline, CDR1 is SGDLS and CDR2 is YYNGEE. With 0 bases removed from V and 4 bases from J, the gap between germline ends came to 11 bases. CDR3 coding DNA: TGTGCCAGCAGCGTAGGGAGCCGGGAAGGAAACACCATATATTTT. This translates into CASSVGSREGNTIYF. Supplemented by reference TRBV9 and TRBJ1-3, the full variable domain reads DSGVTQTPKHLITATGQRVTLRCSPRSGDLSVYWYQQSLDQGLQFLIQYYNGEERAKGNILERFSAQQFPDLHSELNLSSLELGDSALYFCASSVGSREGNTIYFGEGSWLTVV.